This TCR beta chain is from a study of CD8 T cells in Susac syndrome. CDR1 and CDR2 (germline): SGDLS, YYNGEE. V was clipped by 0 bases and J by 9 bases; unmatched bases: 9. This CDR3 has 15 amino acids. The authors reverse transcribed roughly 0.5 to 1 ug RNA with random hexamers. TCRdb itself ran the immunoSEQ multiplex PCR reads through MiXCR, one entry per CDR3 protein. This table has about 120,000 distinct CDR3 sequences, roughly 94% appearing once. This TCR came from a human donor with Susac syndrome. Sequences were obtained from CD8+ T cells from PBMCs. The chain combines TRBV9 with TRBJ1-1; TRBD1 matches 9 bases. CDR3 region: CASSVAPLTGGKAFF. The CDR3, as DNA: TGTGCCAGCAGCGTAGCCCCGCTGACAGGGGGTAAAGCTTTCTTT.